This T cell receptor (beta chain) was obtained from a study of T cells in Graves' hyperthyroidism and ophthalmopathy. Germline CDR1 and CDR2: SGHTA and FQGNSA. The CDR3 has 18 amino acids. Trimming cost V 5 bases and J 0 bases, with 19 bases left between them. General observations from the study: From stable hyperthyroidism, ophthalmopathy was separated by a 13 V-J model.

Notes on this clonotype: The antigen is not known.

What was amplified from RNA transcripts were TCR beta CDR3 regions. TCR CDR3 regions were first amplified by RT-PCR with HTBI primers. From the multiplex PCR reads, TCRdb called clonotypes with MiXCR, one entry per CDR3 protein. The table has about 680,000 distinct CDR3 sequences, about 35% seen once. Criteria for exclusion of patients were uncontrolled infection, other autoimmune disease, pregnancy or lactation. Each diagnosis drew on symptoms, thyroxine, TRAb, thyroid ultrasound and orbital computed tomography findings. Fresh 10 ml peripheral blood yielded PBMCs. The source material was blood. This TCR was recovered from a woman aged 40-49 years with Graves' hyperthyroidism. The chain recombines TRBV7-2 with TRBJ1-4; no clear D gene. CDR3 nucleotide sequence: TGTGCCAGCAGCCTTCGCGGATACGGGGTTGCAACTAATGAAAAACTGTTTTTT. Translating it yields CASSLRGYGVATNEKLFF.